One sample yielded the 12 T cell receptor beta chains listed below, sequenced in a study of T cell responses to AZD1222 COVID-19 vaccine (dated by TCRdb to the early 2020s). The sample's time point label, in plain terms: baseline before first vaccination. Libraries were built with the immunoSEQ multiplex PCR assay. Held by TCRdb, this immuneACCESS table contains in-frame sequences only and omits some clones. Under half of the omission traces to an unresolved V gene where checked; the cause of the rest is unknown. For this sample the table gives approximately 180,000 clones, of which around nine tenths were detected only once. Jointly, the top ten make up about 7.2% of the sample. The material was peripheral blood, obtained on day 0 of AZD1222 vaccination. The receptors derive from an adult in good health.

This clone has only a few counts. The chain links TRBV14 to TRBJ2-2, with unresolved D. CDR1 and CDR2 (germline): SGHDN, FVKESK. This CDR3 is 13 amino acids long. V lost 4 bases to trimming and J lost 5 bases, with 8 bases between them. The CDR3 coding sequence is TGTGCCAGCAGCCCTACACGGACCGGGGAGCTGTTTTTT. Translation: CASSPTRTGELFF. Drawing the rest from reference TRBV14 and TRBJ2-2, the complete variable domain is EAGVTQFPSHSVIEKGQTVTLRCDPISGHDNLYWYRRVMGKEIKFLLHFVKESKQDESGMPNNRFLAERTGGTYSTLKVQPAELEDSGVYFCASSPTRTGELFFGEGSRLTVL.

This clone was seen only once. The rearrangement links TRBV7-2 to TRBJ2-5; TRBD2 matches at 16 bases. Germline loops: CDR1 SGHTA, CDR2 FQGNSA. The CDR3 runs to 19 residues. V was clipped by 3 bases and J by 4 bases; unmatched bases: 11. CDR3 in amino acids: CASSFRPGTSGGAGETQYF. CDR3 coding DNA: TGTGCCAGCAGCTTTCGTCCCGGGACTAGCGGGGGGGCAGGAGAGACCCAGTACTTC.

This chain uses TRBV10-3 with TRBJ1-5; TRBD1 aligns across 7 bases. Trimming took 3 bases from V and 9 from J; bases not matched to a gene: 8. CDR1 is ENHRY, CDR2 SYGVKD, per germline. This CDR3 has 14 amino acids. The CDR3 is CAISDKVGQLPQHF. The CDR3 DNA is TGTGCCATCAGTGATAAGGTGGGACAGCTGCCCCAGCATTTT.

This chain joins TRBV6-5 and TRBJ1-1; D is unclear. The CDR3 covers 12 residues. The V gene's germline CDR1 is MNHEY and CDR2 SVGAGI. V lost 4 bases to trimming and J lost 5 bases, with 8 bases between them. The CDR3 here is CASSSRQTEAFF. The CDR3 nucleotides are TGTGCCAGCAGTTCCCGCCAGACTGAAGCTTTCTTT.

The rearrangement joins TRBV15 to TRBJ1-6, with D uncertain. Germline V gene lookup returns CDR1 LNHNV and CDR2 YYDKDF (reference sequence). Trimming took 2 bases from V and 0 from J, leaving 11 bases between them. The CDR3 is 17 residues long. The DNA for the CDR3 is TGTGCCACCAGCAGAAGATCAGCGAGCTCCTATAATTCACCCCTCCACTTT. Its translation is CATSRRSASSYNSPLHF.

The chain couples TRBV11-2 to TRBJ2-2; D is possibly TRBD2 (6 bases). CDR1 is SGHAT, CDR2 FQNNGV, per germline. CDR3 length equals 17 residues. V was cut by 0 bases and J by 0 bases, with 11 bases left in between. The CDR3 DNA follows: TGTGCCAGCAGCTTAGATCGCGGACTAACGAACACCGGGGAGCTGTTTTTT. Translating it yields CASSLDRGLTNTGELFF. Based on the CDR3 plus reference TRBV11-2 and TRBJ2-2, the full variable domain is EAGVAQSPRYKIIEKRQSVAFWCNPISGHATLYWYQQILGQGPKLLIQFQNNGVVDDSQLPKDRFSAERLKGVDSTLKIQPAKLEDSAVYLCASSLDRGLTNTGELFFGEGSRLTVL.

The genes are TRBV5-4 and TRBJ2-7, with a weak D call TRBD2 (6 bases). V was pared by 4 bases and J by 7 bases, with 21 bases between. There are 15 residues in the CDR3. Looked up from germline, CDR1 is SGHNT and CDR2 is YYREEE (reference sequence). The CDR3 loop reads CASSETRYGVKEQYF. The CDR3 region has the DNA TGTGCCAGCAGCGAGACTAGATATGGGGTGAAGGAGCAGTACTTC.

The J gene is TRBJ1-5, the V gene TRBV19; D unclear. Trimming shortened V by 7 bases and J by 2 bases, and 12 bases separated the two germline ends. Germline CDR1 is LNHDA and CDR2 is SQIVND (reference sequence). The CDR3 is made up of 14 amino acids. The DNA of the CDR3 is TGTGCCAGTACCCGCTTTAGGGGCAATCAGCCCCAGCATTTT. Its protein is CASTRFRGNQPQHF.

In nucleotides, the CDR3 is TGCGCCAGCAGCTTGGACGCCCGAGGCGATGAGCAGTTCTTC. It codes for CASSLDARGDEQFF. The gene calls are TRBV5-1 and TRBJ2-1; D uncertain. The CDR3 sequence is 14 residues long. V gave up 0 bases and J gave up 8 bases, with 12 bases separating them. Germline-derived CDR1 and CDR2 are SGHRS and YFSETQ.

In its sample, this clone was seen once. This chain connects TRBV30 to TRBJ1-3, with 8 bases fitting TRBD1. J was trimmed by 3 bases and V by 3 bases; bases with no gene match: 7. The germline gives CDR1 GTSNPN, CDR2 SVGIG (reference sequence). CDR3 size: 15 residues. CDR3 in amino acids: CAWSRTGSLGNTIYF. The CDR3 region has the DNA TGTGCCTGGAGCCGGACAGGGAGCCTTGGAAACACCATATATTTT.

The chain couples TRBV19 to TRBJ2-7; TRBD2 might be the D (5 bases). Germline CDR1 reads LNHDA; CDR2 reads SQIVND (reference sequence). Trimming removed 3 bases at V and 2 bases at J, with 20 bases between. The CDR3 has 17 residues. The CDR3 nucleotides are TGTGCCAGTAGTATCCCTAGCAGACTTTCGCCCCCCTACGAGCAGTACTTC. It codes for CASSIPSRLSPPYEQYF. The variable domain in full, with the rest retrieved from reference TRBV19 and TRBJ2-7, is DGGITQSPKYLFRKEGQNVTLSCEQNLNHDAMYWYRQDPGQGLRLIYYSQIVNDFQKGDIAEGYSVSREKKESFPLTVTSAQKNPTAFYLCASSIPSRLSPPYEQYFGPGTRLTVT.

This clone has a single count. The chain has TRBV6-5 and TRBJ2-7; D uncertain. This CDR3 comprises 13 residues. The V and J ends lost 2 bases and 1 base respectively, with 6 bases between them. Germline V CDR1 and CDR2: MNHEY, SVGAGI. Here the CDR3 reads CASSYGQSYEQYF. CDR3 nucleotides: TGTGCCAGCAGTTACGGTCAGTCCTACGAGCAGTACTTC.